The rows below give T cell receptor beta chains drawn from one sample of a study of OX40 agonist ivuxolimab in advanced cancers. Sequencing used immunoSEQ multiplex PCR; TCRdb keeps in-frame clones, though not all of them. The repertoire holds roughly 82,000 clones, with more than 80% as singletons. Sequences were derived from CD4+ or CD8+ T cells sorted from blood, sampled in a trial of the OX40 agonist ivuxolimab. The origin of the receptors is an adult with an advanced solid tumor such as melanoma, head and neck, liver or kidney cancer. Both conserved end residues are part of each CDR3. A D gene is named only where the DNA matches it firmly. Clone size is shown for a subset of rows, as once, few, many or a class of expanded clone.

abundance	v_gene	d_gene	j_gene	CDR3aa	CDR3nt
-	TRBV9	-	TRBJ2-3	CASSTTLSGSTDTQYF	TGTGCCAGCAGCACAACTTTGAGCGGAAGCACAGATACGCAGTATTTT
-	TRBV30	TRBD1	TRBJ2-7	CAWSPRGQGSRINF	TGTGCCTGGAGCCCTAGAGGACAGGGATCTAGGATAAACTTC
-	TRBV6-5	TRBD1	TRBJ2-2	CASSYKGQPHTGELFF	TGTGCCAGCAGTTACAAGGGACAGCCTCACACCGGGGAGCTGTTTTTT
few	TRBV11-2	TRBD1	TRBJ2-4	CASMFRGTGQNIQYF	TGTGCCAGCATGTTTCGGGGGACAGGGCAAAACATTCAGTACTTC
-	TRBV28	-	TRBJ1-4	CASSWAPGTNEKLFF	TGTGCCAGCAGTTGGGCCCCAGGGACTAATGAAAAACTGTTTTTT
-	TRBV14	TRBD2	TRBJ2-3	CASSQDLAGRAPTYF	TGTGCCAGCAGCCAAGATCTTGCCGGGAGGGCCCCAACGTATTTT
few	TRBV27	-	TRBJ1-6	CASSLRGRDSPLHF	TGTGCCAGCAGTTTAAGGGGACGAGATTCACCCCTCCACTTT
few	TRBV9	TRBD1	TRBJ1-2	CASSLQGAGGYTF	TGTGCCAGCAGCCTACAGGGGGCGGGTGGCTACACCTTC
few	TRBV25-1	-	TRBJ2-2	CASSEYWGGNTGELFF	TGTGCCAGCAGTGAATATTGGGGAGGGAACACCGGGGAGCTGTTTTTT
-	TRBV7-9	-	TRBJ1-3	CASSLVGGTIYF	TGTGCCAGCAGCTTAGTTGGGGGCACCATATATTTT
once	TRBV20-1	-	TRBJ1-2	CSARGRLIGTF	TGCAGTGCTAGAGGACGGCTTATCGGCACCTTC
-	TRBV19	TRBD2	TRBJ2-5	CASSSGTSGQETQYF	TGTGCCAGTAGTAGCGGGACTAGCGGCCAAGAGACCCAGTACTTC
-	TRBV25-1	TRBD1	TRBJ2-1	CASSDQPGQGANEQFF	TGTGCCAGCAGTGACCAACCGGGACAGGGGGCCAATGAGCAGTTCTTC
-	TRBV5-4	TRBD2	TRBJ2-5	CASSWGSGSGETQYF	TGTGCCAGCAGCTGGGGGAGCGGGAGTGGGGAGACCCAGTACTTC
-	TRBV28	-	TRBJ1-1	CASSSGAGTEAFF	TGTGCCAGCAGCTCGGGGGCTGGCACTGAAGCTTTCTTT
-	TRBV11-2	TRBD1	TRBJ1-1	CASSRDRGRAEAFF	TGTGCCAGCAGCCGGGACAGGGGGCGAGCTGAAGCTTTCTTT
few	TRBV7-9	-	TRBJ1-4	CASSYRPNEKLFF	TGTGCCAGCAGCTACCGGCCTAATGAAAAACTGTTTTTT
-	TRBV5-6	-	TRBJ2-5	CASSYGEGLETQYF	TGTGCCAGCAGCTATGGGGAAGGTCTAGAGACCCAGTACTTC
-	TRBV5-1	-	TRBJ2-5	CASSLVVQETQYF	TGCGCCAGCAGCTTAGTGGTCCAAGAGACCCAGTACTTC
-	TRBV5-1	TRBD1	TRBJ1-2	CASSISQGSFGYTF	TGCGCCAGCAGCATTTCACAGGGGTCGTTTGGCTACACCTTC
-	TRBV19	TRBD2	TRBJ2-2	CASSTGLAGGPGTGELFF	TGTGCCAGTAGTACAGGACTAGCGGGAGGGCCTGGCACCGGGGAGCTGTTTTTT
-	TRBV28	-	TRBJ1-2	CASSSTVYGYTF	TGTGCCAGCAGTTCGACAGTCTATGGCTACACCTTC
-	TRBV5-5	-	TRBJ1-3	CASSLWGQSSSGNTIYF	TGTGCCAGCAGCTTGTGGGGGCAGTCGAGCTCTGGAAACACCATATATTTT
-	TRBV5-1	TRBD2	TRBJ2-7	CASSSGTSGSSSYEQYF	TGCGCCAGCAGTTCCGGGACTAGCGGGAGTTCGTCCTACGAGCAGTACTTC
-	TRBV19	-	TRBJ1-1	CASIQGSVTEAFF	TGTGCCAGTATACAGGGATCAGTAACTGAAGCTTTCTTT
-	TRBV27	TRBD2	TRBJ2-7	CASRARTSGYEQYF	TGTGCCAGCAGGGCCCGGACTAGCGGCTACGAGCAGTACTTC
once	TRBV6-4	-	TRBJ2-3	CASSDSLSGSTDTQYF	TGTGCCAGCAGTGACTCGTTGAGCGGGAGCACAGATACGCAGTATTTT
-	TRBV27	-	TRBJ2-6	CASSLDSSGANVLTF	TGTGCCAGCAGTCTGGACAGCTCTGGGGCCAACGTCCTGACTTTC
-	TRBV2	TRBD1	TRBJ1-3	CASGSTGAGNTIYF	TGTGCCAGCGGTTCTACAGGGGCTGGAAACACCATATATTTT
-	TRBV28	-	TRBJ1-2	CASSPIPQSTTNYGYTF	TGTGCCAGCAGTCCCATACCTCAGTCCACAACTAACTATGGCTACACCTTC
-	TRBV5-6	TRBD1	TRBJ2-7	CASSYGQGVYEQYF	TGTGCCAGCAGCTACGGACAGGGCGTCTACGAGCAGTACTTC
-	TRBV6-1	TRBD1	TRBJ1-5	CASRTITGGEHF	TGTGCCAGCAGAACTATCACAGGGGGGGAGCATTTT
-	TRBV5-1	-	TRBJ1-1	CASSSTGTFGAFF	TGCGCCAGCAGCTCTACCGGGACCTTTGGCGCTTTCTTT
-	TRBV29-1	-	TRBJ2-3	CSVATQWTDTDTQYF	TGCAGCGTCGCTACACAATGGACCGACACAGATACGCAGTATTTT
-	TRBV29-1	-	TRBJ2-7	CSVRGLSSYEQYF	TGCAGCGTTAGGGGATTGAGCTCCTACGAGCAGTACTTC
-	TRBV6-1	-	TRBJ2-5	CASSELPSAVQETQYF	TGTGCCAGCAGTGAATTACCCTCGGCGGTCCAAGAGACCCAGTACTTC
-	TRBV21-1	-	TRBJ2-5	CASSNRIPTLAGEETQYF	TGTGCCAGCAGCAACCGAATCCCTACGCTAGCGGGGGAAGAGACCCAGTACTTC
-	TRBV11-3	TRBD2	TRBJ2-7	CASSPSGASYEQYF	TGTGCCAGCAGCCCTAGCGGAGCCTCCTACGAGCAGTACTTC
-	TRBV6-1	-	TRBJ2-7	CASSEHRASYEQYF	TGTGCCAGCAGTGAACACAGGGCCTCCTACGAGCAGTACTTC
-	TRBV5-4	TRBD1	TRBJ1-1	CASSNRQGPNTEAFF	TGTGCCAGCAGCAATAGACAGGGCCCGAACACTGAAGCTTTCTTT
-	TRBV2	-	TRBJ1-1	CASRRDRLSRNTEAFF	TGTGCCAGCAGGCGGGACCGACTCTCTCGGAACACTGAAGCTTTCTTT
-	TRBV19	-	TRBJ2-3	CASTHRVSTDTQYF	TGTGCCAGTACTCACAGGGTGAGCACAGATACGCAGTATTTT
-	TRBV19	TRBD1	TRBJ1-2	CASGTPRGQGSGYTF	TGTGCCAGTGGGACGCCTCGGGGACAGGGGTCCGGCTACACCTTC
-	TRBV28	-	TRBJ2-5	CASSLVDMGTQYF	TGTGCCAGCAGCCTCGTTGATATGGGAACCCAGTACTTC